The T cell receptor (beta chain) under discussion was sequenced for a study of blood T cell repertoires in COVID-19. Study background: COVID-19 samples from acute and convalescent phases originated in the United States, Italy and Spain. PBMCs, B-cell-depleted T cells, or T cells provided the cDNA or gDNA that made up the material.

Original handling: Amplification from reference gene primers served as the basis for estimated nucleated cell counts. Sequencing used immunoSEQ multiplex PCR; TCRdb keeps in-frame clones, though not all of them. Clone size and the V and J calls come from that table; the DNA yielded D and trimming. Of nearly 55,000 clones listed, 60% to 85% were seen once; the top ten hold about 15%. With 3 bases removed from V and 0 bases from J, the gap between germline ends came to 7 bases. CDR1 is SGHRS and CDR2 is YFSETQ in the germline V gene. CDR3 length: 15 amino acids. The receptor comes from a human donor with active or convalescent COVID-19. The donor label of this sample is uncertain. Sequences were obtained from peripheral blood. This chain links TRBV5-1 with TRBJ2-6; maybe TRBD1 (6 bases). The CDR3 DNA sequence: TGCGCCAGCAGCTCAGGGGACTCTGGGGCCAACGTCCTGACTTTC. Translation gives CASSSGDSGANVLTF.